Shown below are 29 T cell receptor beta chains from a single sample sequenced in a study of cytomegalovirus exposure and HLA in healthy donors. Repertoires were generated with immunoSEQ multiplex PCR, while TCRdb's copy carries only in-frame clones and drops some. The table shows under 100,000 clones, with roughly 80% occurring only once. Material: PBMCs. These receptors were taken from a woman aged 18-29 years in good health and CMV-seropositive.

This chain joins TRBV2 and TRBJ2-2; 15 nucleotides align to TRBD2. V gave up 2 bases and J gave up 1 base; unmatched junction bases: 8. The CDR3 consists of 20 residues. Germline V CDR1 and CDR2: SNHLY, FYNNEI. CDR3 coding DNA: TGTGCCAGCAGTGAAAACTTCGGGACTAGCGGGGGGCTGAACACCGGGGAGCTGTTTTTT. It yields the protein CASSENFGTSGGLNTGELFF.

The J gene is TRBJ2-2, the V gene TRBV2; TRBD1 might be the D (7 bases). This CDR3 region has 14 residues. Germline V gene data show CDR1 as SNHLY and CDR2 as FYNNEI. V lost 5 bases and J lost 6, with 13 bases in between. CDR3: CASSPQGEAGELFF. The DNA of the CDR3 is TGTGCCAGCAGTCCTCAGGGGGAGGCCGGGGAGCTGTTTTTT.

J is TRBJ1-1 and V is TRBV7-6; TRBD1 agrees at 7 bases. The CDR3 spans 15 residues. CDR1 and CDR2 from the germline V gene are SGHVS and FNYEAQ. V was clipped by 4 bases and J by 5 bases; unmatched bases: 10. CDR3 sequence (DNA): TGTGCCAGCAGCTCTCAGACAGGGCGTCTGACTGAAGCTTTCTTT. Protein product: CASSSQTGRLTEAFF.

This chain joins TRBV5-1 and TRBJ1-2, with D tentatively TRBD1 (5 bases). V dropped 0 bases and J dropped 8 bases, with 14 bases sitting between them. The CDR3 is made up of 14 amino acids. Germline CDR1 reads SGHRS; CDR2 reads YFSETQ. The DNA for the CDR3 is TGCGCCAGCAGCTTGGGAGGGGACTACAAAGGCTACACCTTC. Its translation: CASSLGGDYKGYTF.

V is TRBV7-2 and J is TRBJ1-2; D is ambiguous. Looked up from germline, CDR1 is SGHTA and CDR2 is FQGNSA. The germline V and J ends were trimmed by 5 bases and 8 bases, with 12 bases remaining between them. The CDR3 totals 12 residues. CDR3 nucleotides: TGTGCCAGCAGCCCTCGTGTGGGCGGCTACACCTTC. Translated: CASSPRVGGYTF.

The V and J genes are TRBV4-1 and TRBJ2-1; D perhaps matches TRBD1 (6 bases). Germline V gene lookup returns CDR1 MGHRA and CDR2 YSYEKL. The CDR3 totals 16 residues. The ends were cut back, 1 base at V and 15 bases at J, with 25 bases in the middle. The CDR3 spells CASSQGLEQGLDRGFF. The CDR3 coding sequence is TGCGCCAGCAGCCAAGGTTTAGAACAGGGATTGGATCGGGGGTTCTTC.

The V gene is TRBV28, the J gene TRBJ1-3, with unresolved D. This CDR3 contains 15 residues. Germline loops: CDR1 MDHEN, CDR2 SYDVKM. Trimming took 6 bases from V and 3 from J, leaving 15 bases between them. The DNA of the CDR3 is TGTGCCAGCAGCCCCGGACGGAGGCGTGGAAACACCATATATTTT. It translates to CASSPGRRRGNTIYF.

This clone was detected only once. Other DNA sequences within the sample encode an identical CDR3. The chain recombines TRBV5-4 with TRBJ1-6, with 8 nucleotides matching TRBD1. Per the germline V gene, CDR1 is SGHNT and CDR2 is YYREEE (reference sequence). The CDR3 runs 16 residues. V dropped 3 bases and J dropped 1; count of bases not matched to a gene: 3. CDR3 sequence reads: CASSSDRVSYNSPLHF. CDR3 coding DNA: TGTGCCAGCAGCTCGGACAGGGTTTCCTATAATTCACCCCTCCACTTT.

This clone was seen a single time. This chain joins TRBV28 and TRBJ1-2; TRBD1 is a possible D gene (6 bases). The CDR3 totals 14 residues. The germline CDR1 and CDR2 sequences are MDHEN and SYDVKM. Between the trimmed V and J ends, which lost 6 bases and 8 bases, there was a span of 19 bases. The CDR3 DNA sequence: TGTGCCAGCAGCCTTACCCAGGGGCATTTGGGCTACACCTTC. Translating it yields CASSLTQGHLGYTF.

The CDR3 DNA reads TGTGCCAGCAGTGAGGGAGGTGTCTCCTACGAGCAGTACTTC. Translating gives CASSEGGVSYEQYF. V is TRBV6-1 and J is TRBJ2-7; D may be TRBD2 (6 bases). Deletions cut 3 bases from V and 0 bases from J, with 9 bases between. The CDR3 loop spans 14 amino acids. Germline-derived CDR1 and CDR2 are MNHNS and SASEGT.

The V call is TRBV28, the J call TRBJ1-5, with unresolved D. Germline assignment: CDR1 MDHEN and CDR2 SYDVKM. This CDR3 contains 14 residues. V lost 5 bases and J lost 9, with 17 bases in between. For the CDR3, the DNA is TGTGCCAGCAGTATAGGCAGGATGGCGAGGCCCCAGCATTTT. This translates into CASSIGRMARPQHF.

This clone turned up a few times. The chain employs TRBV4-2 and TRBJ2-7, with 8 bases that match TRBD1. The V gene end was trimmed by 0 bases and the J gene end by 3 bases; junction bases not matched to a gene: 4. The CDR3 is 15 amino acids. In germline, CDR1 is LGHNA, CDR2 YNFKEQ. This CDR3 reads CASSQEGTGSYEQYF. In DNA form, the CDR3 reads TGTGCCAGCAGCCAAGAAGGGACAGGAAGCTACGAGCAGTACTTC.

This rearrangement joins TRBV5-5 to TRBJ1-1; D is uncertain. This CDR3 is built from 16 residues. V lost 6 bases, J lost 2 bases, and 20 bases lay in between. Germline CDR1 is SGHKS and CDR2 is YYEKEE (reference sequence). CDR3 sequence reads: CASTNILPGINTEAFF. The CDR3 DNA sequence: TGTGCCAGCACGAATATTTTACCGGGAATCAACACTGAAGCTTTCTTT.

The V gene is TRBV7-3, the J gene TRBJ1-5, with D unclear. Germline lookup yields CDR1 SGHTA and CDR2 FQGTGA. The length of the CDR3 is 13 residues. Trimming shortened V by 5 bases and J by 4 bases, and 9 bases separated the two germline ends. Written as DNA, the CDR3 is TGTGCCAGCAGCCCCTCCCCGAATCAGCCCCAGCATTTT. Encoded protein: CASSPSPNQPQHF. Variable domain in full (rest from reference TRBV7-3 and TRBJ1-5): GAGVSQTPSNKVTEKGKYVELRCDPISGHTALYWYRQSLGQGPEFLIYFQGTGAADDSGLPNDRFFAVRPEGSVSTLKIQRTERGDSAVYLCASSPSPNQPQHFGDGTRLSIL.

This chain connects TRBV4-3 to TRBJ2-7, with 8 nucleotides matching TRBD1. Trimming took 4 bases from V and 2 from J; bases not matched to a gene: 4. Germline V gives CDR1 LGHNA, CDR2 YSLEER. There are 14 residues in the CDR3. CDR3 protein: CASSRDRNPYEQYF. DNA of the CDR3: TGCGCCAGCAGCCGGGACAGGAACCCCTACGAGCAGTACTTC.

The V gene is TRBV2, the J gene TRBJ2-2; 10 positions match TRBD2. Unmatched junction bases numbered 1, after V lost 6 bases and J lost 0 bases. Germline loops: CDR1 SNHLY, CDR2 FYNNEI. The CDR3 is 15 residues long. Written as DNA, the CDR3 is TGTGCCAGCAGAGGACTAGCGGCGAACACCGGGGAGCTGTTTTTT. It yields the protein CASRGLAANTGELFF.

This sequence joins TRBV9 and TRBJ2-3, with D hard to call. The CDR3 runs to 16 residues. The germline CDR1 and CDR2 sequences are SGDLS and YYNGEE. Trimming left V 3 bases short and J 1 base short, with 15 bases between. CDR3 loop: CASSAKPGARTDTQYF. Here the CDR3 DNA reads TGTGCCAGCAGCGCCAAGCCGGGTGCACGCACAGATACGCAGTATTTT.

The chain recombines TRBV10-3 with TRBJ2-2; no reliable D call. With 6 bases removed from V and 4 bases from J, the gap between germline ends came to 18 bases. Germline V lookup: CDR1 ENHRY, CDR2 SYGVKD. CDR3 size: 16 residues. CDR3 region: CAISDDGRSGTGELFF. In DNA form, the CDR3 reads TGTGCCATCAGCGATGACGGCCGCTCGGGCACCGGGGAGCTGTTTTTT.

To note about this clone: The same CDR3 also results from other DNA sequences found in this sample. The genes are TRBV30 and TRBJ1-5; D is ambiguous. V lost 0 bases and J 7 bases, leaving 13 bases between the germline ends. From germline, CDR1 is GTSNPN and CDR2 SVGIG (reference sequence). The CDR3 sequence is 14 residues long. The CDR3 DNA follows: TGTGCCTGGAGTGTACGACCGGGAGGCCAGCCCCAGCATTTT. Encoded protein: CAWSVRPGGQPQHF.

A few counts support this clone. The genes are TRBV6-1 and TRBJ1-1, with 8 bases that match TRBD1. Germline V gene lookup returns CDR1 MNHNS and CDR2 SASEGT. V lost 6 bases, J lost 11 bases, and 5 bases stayed unmatched. The CDR3 length is 11 residues. The CDR3, as DNA: TGTGCCAGCAGGACGACAGGGGTGGCTTTCTTT. Protein: CASRTTGVAFF.

The chain recombines TRBV2 with TRBJ2-7; 8 positions agree with TRBD1. This CDR3 region has 16 residues. With 6 bases clipped from V and 6 bases from J, the junction kept 16 bases outside the gene matches. Germline CDR1 and CDR2: SNHLY and FYNNEI. The CDR3 is CASSGTGQASSVEQYF. CDR3 nucleotide sequence: TGTGCCAGCAGCGGGACAGGCCAGGCCTCTTCGGTCGAGCAGTACTTC.

The chain employs TRBV1 and TRBJ2-1; the D call of TRBD1 is as the table states it, not checked on the DNA. TRBV1 is shown as a pseudogene. The CDR3 sequence is 12 residues long. The DNA of the CDR3 is TGCACCAGCAGCCAAGAGGGCTCCGAGCAGTTCTTC. Residues: CTSSQEGSEQFF.

The chain links TRBV28 to TRBJ1-5, with D possibly matching TRBD1 (5 bases). V was cut by 4 bases and J by 2 bases, with 12 bases left in between. This CDR3 spans 15 amino acids. Germline V gene data show CDR1 as MDHEN and CDR2 as SYDVKM. The CDR3 loop is CASSSPGLGNQPQHF. CDR3 bases: TGTGCCAGCAGTTCCCCGGGACTCGGCAATCAGCCCCAGCATTTT.

The J gene is TRBJ1-2, the V gene TRBV9; D is perhaps TRBD1 (5 bases). Germline values: CDR1 SGDLS, CDR2 YYNGEE. The germline V and J ends were trimmed by 4 bases and 6 bases, with 16 bases remaining between them. The CDR3 totals 14 residues. The DNA of the CDR3 is TGTGCCAGCAGCCCAAGAGGGGAGGGAGATGGCTACACCTTC. Translated: CASSPRGEGDGYTF.

This rearrangement joins TRBV7-3 to TRBJ1-2; 8 bases align to TRBD1. Germline CDR1 reads SGHTA; CDR2 reads FQGTGA. V was pared by 6 bases and J by 5 bases, with 5 bases of the junction left unmatched. This CDR3 region has 13 residues. The CDR3 DNA follows: TGTGCCAGCAGTCCGGACAGGGATTATGGCTACACCTTC. As protein: CASSPDRDYGYTF.

CDR3 nucleotides: TGTGCCAGCAGCTTGGCATACAGGGGCGAGGACACTGAAGCTTTCTTT. Amino acids: CASSLAYRGEDTEAFF. The chain joins TRBV5-6 to TRBJ1-1; 7 positions match TRBD1. This CDR3 has 16 residues. J gave up 3 bases and V 0 bases, and 8 bases lay outside the gene matches. Per germline, CDR1 SGHDT and CDR2 YYEEEE.

The chain recombines TRBV10-3 with TRBJ2-7; 8 bases match TRBD1. This CDR3 is 16 amino acids long. V was pared by 0 bases and J by 4 bases, with 8 bases of the junction left unmatched. Germline-derived CDR1 and CDR2 are ENHRY and SYGVKD. DNA of the CDR3: TGTGCCATCAGTGAGTCGGGGCAGGGGGCTTTGTACGAGCAGTACTTC. This gives the protein CAISESGQGALYEQYF.

The V call is TRBV5-1, the J call TRBJ2-5; 7 nucleotides line up with TRBD2. Unmatched junction bases numbered 4, after V lost 4 bases and J lost 4 bases. In germline, CDR1 is SGHRS, CDR2 YFSETQ. The CDR3 loop spans 13 amino acids. This CDR3 reads CASSPGLRETQYF. The DNA for the CDR3 is TGCGCCAGCAGCCCGGGACTACGAGAGACCCAGTACTTC.

The chain joins TRBV2 to TRBJ2-4; TRBD2 matches 14 bases. This CDR3 contains 17 residues. V lost 6 bases to trimming and J lost 8 bases; unmatched junction nucleotides: 12. Germline V CDR1 and CDR2: SNHLY, FYNNEI. For the CDR3, the DNA is TGTGCCAGCAGGGCCAGACTAGCGGGGGGGCCTTTGGACATTCAGTACTTC. This codes for CASRARLAGGPLDIQYF.